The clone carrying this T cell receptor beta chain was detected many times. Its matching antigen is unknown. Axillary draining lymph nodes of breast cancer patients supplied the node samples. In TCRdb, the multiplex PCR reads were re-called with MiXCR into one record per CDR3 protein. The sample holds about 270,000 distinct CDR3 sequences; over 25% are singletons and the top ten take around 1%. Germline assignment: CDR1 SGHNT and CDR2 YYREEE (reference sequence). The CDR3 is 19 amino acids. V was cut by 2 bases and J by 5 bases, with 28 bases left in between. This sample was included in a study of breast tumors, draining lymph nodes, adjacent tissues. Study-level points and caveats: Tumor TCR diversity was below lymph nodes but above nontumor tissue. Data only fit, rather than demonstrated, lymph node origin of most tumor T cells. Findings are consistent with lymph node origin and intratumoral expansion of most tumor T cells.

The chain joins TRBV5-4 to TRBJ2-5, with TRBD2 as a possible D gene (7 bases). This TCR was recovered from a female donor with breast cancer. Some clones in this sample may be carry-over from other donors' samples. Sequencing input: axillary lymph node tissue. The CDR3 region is CASSLFAGVAGRTRETQYF. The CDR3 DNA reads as TGTGCCAGCAGCTTATTCGCAGGGGTAGCGGGTCGTACGAGGGAGACCCAGTACTTC. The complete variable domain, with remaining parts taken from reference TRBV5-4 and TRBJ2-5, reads ETGVTQSPTHLIKTRGQQVTLRCSSQSGHNTVSWYQQALGQGPQFIFQYYREEENGRGNFPPRFSGLQFPNYSSELNVNALELDDSALYLCASSLFAGVAGRTRETQYFGPGTRLLVL.